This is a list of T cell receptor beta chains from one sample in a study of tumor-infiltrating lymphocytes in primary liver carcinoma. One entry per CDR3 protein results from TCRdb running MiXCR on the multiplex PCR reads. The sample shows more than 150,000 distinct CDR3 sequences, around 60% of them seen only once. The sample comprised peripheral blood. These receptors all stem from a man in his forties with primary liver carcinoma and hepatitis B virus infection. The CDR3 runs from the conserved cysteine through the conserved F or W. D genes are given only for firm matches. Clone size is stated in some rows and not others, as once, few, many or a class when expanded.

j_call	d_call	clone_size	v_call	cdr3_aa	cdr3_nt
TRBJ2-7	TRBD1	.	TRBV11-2	CASSSGQGQIYEQYF	TGCGCCAGCAGCTCAGGACAGGGACAAATCTACGAGCAGTACTTC
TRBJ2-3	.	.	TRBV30	CAWRRAGSTDTQYF	TGTGCCTGGAGAAGGGCAGGGAGCACGGATACGCAGTATTTT
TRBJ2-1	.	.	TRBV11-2	CASRLTRPSSFNEQFF	TGTGCCAGCAGATTAACCCGACCGAGCTCCTTCAATGAGCAGTTCTTC
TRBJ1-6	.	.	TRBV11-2	CASSLGLSSSPLRF	TGTGCCAGCAGCTTAGGTTTGTCGAGTTCACCCCTCCGCTTT
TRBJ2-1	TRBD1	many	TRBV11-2	CASSFDDRDFNEQFF	TGTGCCAGCAGCTTCGATGACAGGGATTTCAATGAGCAGTTCTTC
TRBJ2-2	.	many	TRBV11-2	CASSLTYTGELFF	TGTGCCAGCAGCTTAACTTACACCGGGGAGCTGTTTTTT
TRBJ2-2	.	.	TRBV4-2	CASSQDRKQGPTGELFF	TGTGCCAGCAGCCAAGATCGTAAACAGGGCCCCACCGGGGAGCTGTTTTTT
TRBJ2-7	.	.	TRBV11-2	CVSSSGTGLRYEQYF	TGTGTCAGCAGCTCGGGGACTGGCTTACGCTACGAGCAGTACTTC
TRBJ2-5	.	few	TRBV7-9	CASTVTGGKETQYF	TGTGCCAGCACCGTAACGGGTGGTAAAGAGACCCAGTACTTC
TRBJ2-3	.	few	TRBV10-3	CAISDRDSTDTQYF	TGTGCCATCAGTGATCGGGACAGCACAGATACGCAGTATTTT
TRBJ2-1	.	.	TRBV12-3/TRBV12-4	CAGSPPRQGGPFNEQFF	TGTGCCGGCAGCCCTCCCCGACAGGGAGGTCCATTCAATGAGCAGTTCTTC
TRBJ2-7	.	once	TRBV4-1	CASSQGGDSSYEQYF	TGCGCCAGCAGCCAGGGAGGGGACAGCTCCTACGAGCAGTACTTC
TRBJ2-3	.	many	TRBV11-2	CASSYASTDTQYF	TGTGCCAGCAGCTATGCCTCCACAGATACGCAGTATTTT
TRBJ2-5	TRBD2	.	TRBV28	CASSFSSGSRKTQYF	TGTGCCAGCAGTTTCAGTAGCGGGAGTAGAAAGACCCAGTACTTC
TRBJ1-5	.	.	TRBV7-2	CASSSPGRVQHF	TGTGCCAGCAGTTCACCAGGGAGGGTCCAGCATTTT
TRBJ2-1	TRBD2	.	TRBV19	CASSMPSGSRDEQFF	TGTGCCAGTAGTATGCCCAGCGGGAGTAGGGATGAGCAGTTCTTC
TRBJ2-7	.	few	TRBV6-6	CASSFRQFPSYEQYF	TGTGCCAGCAGTTTTCGACAGTTTCCCTCCTACGAGCAGTACTTC
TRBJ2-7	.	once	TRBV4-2	CACSQGQGTYEQYF	TGTGCCTGCAGCCAAGGCCAGGGCACTTACGAGCAGTACTTC
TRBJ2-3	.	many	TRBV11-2	CASSLGTATDTQYF	TGTGCCAGCAGCTTAGGGACAGCCACAGATACGCAGTATTTT
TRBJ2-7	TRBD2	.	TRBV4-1	CASSQKALAGAYEQYF	TGCGCCAGCAGCCAAAAGGCGTTAGCGGGGGCCTACGAGCAGTACTTC
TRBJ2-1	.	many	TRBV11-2	CASSSSMGYNEQFF	TGTGCCAGCAGCTCGTCCATGGGGTACAATGAGCAGTTCTTC
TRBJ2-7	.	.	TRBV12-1	CASRLTGNYERYF	TGTGCCAGCAGATTAACAGGTAACTACGAGCGGTACTTC
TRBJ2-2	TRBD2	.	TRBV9	CASSAFTSGAKTGELFF	TGTGCCAGCAGCGCCTTCACTAGCGGGGCTAAAACCGGGGAGCTGTTTTTT
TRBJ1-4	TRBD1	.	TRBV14	CASSGPGTGEEKLFF	TGTGCCAGCAGCGGACCCGGGACAGGGGAAGAAAAACTGTTTTTT
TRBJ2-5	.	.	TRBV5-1	CASSLVWGAETQYF	TGCGCCAGCAGCTTGGTCTGGGGAGCAGAGACCCAGTACTTC
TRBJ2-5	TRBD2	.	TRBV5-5	CASSFYLAGDQETQYF	TGTGCCAGCAGCTTTTACCTAGCGGGTGACCAAGAGACCCAGTACTTC
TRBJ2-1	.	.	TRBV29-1	CSGRRDFYNWQFF	TGCAGCGGCCGCCGGGACTTCTACAATTGGCAGTTCTTC
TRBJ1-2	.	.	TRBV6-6	CARSRDPNYAYTF	TGTGCCCGGTCGCGTGATCCCAACTATGCCTACACCTTC
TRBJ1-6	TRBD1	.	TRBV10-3	CAISRTGASYNSPLHF	TGTGCCATCAGCCGGACAGGGGCCTCCTATAATTCACCCCTCCACTTT
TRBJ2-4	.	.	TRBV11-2	CASSLVGPNIQYF	TGTGCCAGCAGCTTGGTGGGTCCTAACATTCAGTATTTC
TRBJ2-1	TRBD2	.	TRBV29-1	CSVGTSVHNEQFF	TGCAGCGTGGGGACTAGCGTGCACAATGAGCAGTTCTTC
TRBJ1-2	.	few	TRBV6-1	CASRVGSGTLYGYTF	TGTGCCAGCAGGGTGGGGTCAGGGACGCTCTATGGCTACACCTTC
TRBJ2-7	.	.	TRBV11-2	CAGSSGSLWEQYF	TGTGCAGGGAGCAGCGGGTCCTTATGGGAGCAGTACTTC
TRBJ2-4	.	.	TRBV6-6	CASNYNTGGNIQYF	TGTGCCAGCAATTACAATACCGGAGGGAACATTCAGTACTTC
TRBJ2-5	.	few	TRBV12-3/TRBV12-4	CASSPGLGAEETQYF	TGTGCCAGCAGCCCGGGACTCGGTGCCGAGGAGACCCAGTACTTC
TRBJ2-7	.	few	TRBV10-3	CAISESSDSYEQYF	TGTGCCATCAGTGAGTCAAGCGACTCCTACGAGCAGTACTTC
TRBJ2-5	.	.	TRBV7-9	CASSPTWGQETQYF	TGTGCCAGCAGCCCCACGTGGGGACAAGAGACCCAGTACTTC
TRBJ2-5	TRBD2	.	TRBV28	CASDVAGGHQETQYF	TGTGCCAGCGACGTGGCGGGAGGGCACCAAGAGACCCAGTACTTC